The next 32 T cell receptor beta chains were all read from a single sample in a study of vaccination effects on CD4 cells after COVID-19. Method: immunoSEQ multiplex PCR; TCRdb's copy keeps in-frame clones and lacks some. Of around 40,000 clones in the sample, 68% were seen once. The culture ran for approximately 10 days before CD4+ T cells were isolated. For these TCRs, the target antigens are not known. The specimen comprised CD4+ T cells from PBMCs cultured without peptide, sampled before COVID-19 vaccination. All receptors derive from a human donor who received a COVID-19 vaccine.

The chain joins TRBV6-5 to TRBJ2-5, with 8 bases matching TRBD2. Germline V gives CDR1 MNHEY, CDR2 SVGAGI. V was pared by 0 bases and J by 5 bases, with 5 bases of the junction left unmatched. This CDR3 region has 15 residues. CDR3 sequence (DNA): TGTGCCAGCAGTTACTCCTATAGCGGGATTGAGACCCAGTACTTC. This sequence encodes CASSYSYSGIETQYF.

This clone was seen more than once but under ten times. The rearrangement joins TRBV7-8 to TRBJ2-2; D unclear. V was trimmed by 2 bases and J by 6 bases, leaving 16 bases between them. The CDR3 extends over 16 amino acids. Germline CDR1 SGHVS, CDR2 FQNEAQ. DNA of the CDR3: TGTGCCAGCAGCTTAAAAAGGTTTCCGCGTCCCGGGGAGCTGTTTTTT. Encoded protein: CASSLKRFPRPGELFF.

In this sample, this clone turned up a few times. V is TRBV3-1 (or the pseudogene TRBV3-2) and J is TRBJ1-6; 8 bases match TRBD1. Germline CDR1 is LGHDT and CDR2 is YNNKEL (reference sequence). CDR3 length: 16 residues. J lost 10 bases, V lost 4 bases, and 12 bases had no gene match. The CDR3 bases are TGTGCCAGCAGCCTCCCGGCCGGGACAGGCAAATCACCCCTCCACTTT. Protein sequence: CASSLPAGTGKSPLHF.

The chain combines TRBV5-4 with TRBJ2-2, with D possibly being TRBD1 or TRBD2 (7 bases each). CDR1 and CDR2 (germline): SGHNT, YYREEE (reference sequence). Trimming took 3 bases from V and 1 from J, leaving 16 bases between them. This CDR3 region has 17 residues. For the CDR3, the DNA is TGTGCCAGCAGCTGGGAGGGCCAGGGGGTGAACACCGGGGAGCTGTTTTTT. The encoded protein is CASSWEGQGVNTGELFF. Full variable domain (remainder filled in from reference TRBV5-4 and TRBJ2-2): ETGVTQSPTHLIKTRGQQVTLRCSSQSGHNTVSWYQQALGQGPQFIFQYYREEENGRGNFPPRFSGLQFPNYSSELNVNALELDDSALYLCASSWEGQGVNTGELFFGEGSRLTVL.

V gene TRBV6-5 combines with J gene TRBJ1-5, with 10 bases fitting TRBD1. The CDR3 spans 15 residues. V shed 6 bases and J 2 bases; nucleotides not matched to a gene: 4. Per germline, CDR1 MNHEY and CDR2 SVGAGI. The CDR3 region is CASRDRGNGNQPQHF. In DNA, the CDR3 is TGTGCCAGCAGGGACAGGGGGAATGGCAATCAGCCCCAGCATTTT.

The gene calls are TRBV3-1 (or the pseudogene TRBV3-2) and TRBJ2-7; D is unresolved. This CDR3 is 14 amino acids long. In germline, CDR1 is LGHDT, CDR2 YNNKEL (reference sequence). The V and J ends lost 1 base and 1 base respectively, with 8 bases between them. CDR3 protein: CASSQGGVSYEQYF. Written as DNA, the CDR3 is TGTGCCAGCAGCCAAGGAGGAGTGTCCTACGAGCAGTACTTC.

The rearrangement joins TRBV20-1 to TRBJ2-7; TRBD2 is a possible D gene (5 bases). The germline V and J ends were trimmed by 3 bases and 5 bases, with 17 bases remaining between them. The CDR3 loop spans 14 amino acids. CDR1 is DFQATT and CDR2 is SNEGSKA in the germline V gene (reference sequence). The CDR3 region is CSASIPRLAHEQYF. CDR3 bases: TGCAGTGCTAGTATTCCCCGGCTAGCCCACGAGCAGTACTTC.

With respect to this clone: The same CDR3 arises from other DNA sequences in this sample as well. The chain joins TRBV6-1 to TRBJ2-2; 12 nucleotides align to TRBD2. This CDR3 has 15 residues. The V gene's germline CDR1 is MNHNS and CDR2 SASEGT. Trimming took 2 bases from V and 6 from J; bases not matched to a gene: 1. Written as DNA, the CDR3 is TGTGCCAGCAGTGAACTAGCGGGGGGGCCCGGGGAGCTGTTTTTT. Its protein is CASSELAGGPGELFF.

The J gene is TRBJ2-1, the V gene TRBV7-2; 8 nucleotides match TRBD1. Germline values: CDR1 SGHTA, CDR2 FQGNSA. The V and J ends lost 4 bases and 2 bases, in that order; junction bases with no gene match: 13. This CDR3 is built from 18 residues. CDR3: CASSSDRGRLGPYNEQFF. In nucleotides, the CDR3 is TGTGCCAGCAGCTCTGACAGGGGCCGGTTAGGTCCCTACAATGAGCAGTTCTTC.

The rearrangement joins TRBV3-1 (or the pseudogene TRBV3-2) to TRBJ2-1, with TRBD2 matching 13 bases. CDR3 length equals 15 residues. Germline-derived CDR1 and CDR2 are LGHDT and YNNKEL (reference sequence). Trimming took 5 bases from V and 3 from J; bases not matched to a gene: 1. The CDR3 DNA sequence: TGTGCCAGCAGCGGGACTAGCGGGAACTACAATGAGCAGTTCTTC. Its protein product is CASSGTSGNYNEQFF.

This chain links TRBV27 with TRBJ1-4; 9 bases agree with TRBD1. This CDR3 has 16 residues. Germline lookup yields CDR1 MNHEY and CDR2 SMNVEV (reference sequence). The V segment lost 3 bases and the J segment 5 bases; nucleotides outside the gene matches: 7. CDR3: CASSFISGQGNEKLFF. The CDR3 DNA reads as TGTGCCAGCAGTTTCATCTCGGGACAGGGAAATGAAAAACTGTTTTTT.

V and J are TRBV2 and TRBJ1-4; TRBD1 aligns across 7 bases. The germline CDR1 and CDR2 sequences are SNHLY and FYNNEI. J was trimmed by 6 bases and V by 3 bases; bases with no gene match: 4. The CDR3 extends over 14 amino acids. The CDR3 reads CASSDRGTDEKLFF. CDR3 nucleotide sequence: TGTGCCAGCAGTGACAGGGGGACGGATGAAAAACTGTTTTTT.

The genes are TRBV5-6 and TRBJ1-2, with a possible D match to TRBD1 (5 bases). The CDR3 consists of 12 residues. Deletions cut 5 bases from V and 2 bases from J, with 7 bases between. CDR1 and CDR2 (germline): SGHDT, YYEEEE. CDR3 in DNA: TGTGCCAGCAGACAGGACAACTATGGCTACACCTTC. Translation: CASRQDNYGYTF.

The rearrangement uses TRBV3-1 (or the pseudogene TRBV3-2) and TRBJ1-1; D remains unclear. Germline-derived CDR1 and CDR2 are LGHDT and YNNKEL (reference sequence). V lost 3 bases, J lost 5 bases, and 25 bases lay in between. The CDR3 runs 18 residues. CDR3 sequence (DNA): TGTGCCAGCAGCCACGTACCGGGTCCTGTCCCCAGACGGACTGAAGCTTTCTTT. Translating it yields CASSHVPGPVPRRTEAFF.

V and J are TRBV19 and TRBJ1-4; D gene ambiguous. CDR1 and CDR2 (germline): LNHDA, SQIVND (reference sequence). Trimming removed 6 bases from V and 8 bases from J, with 13 bases in between. The CDR3 spans 13 residues. CDR3 sequence: CASRALQGEKLFF. As DNA, the CDR3 is TGTGCCAGTAGGGCCCTACAAGGGGAAAAACTGTTTTTT. Together with reference TRBV19 and TRBJ1-4, the CDR3 gives the full variable domain: DGGITQSPKYLFRKEGQNVTLSCEQNLNHDAMYWYRQDPGQGLRLIYYSQIVNDFQKGDIAEGYSVSREKKESFPLTVTSAQKNPTAFYLCASRALQGEKLFFGSGTQLSVL.

The gene calls are TRBV5-1 and TRBJ2-5; TRBD2 aligns across 10 bases. The CDR3 has 14 residues. V lost 6 bases and J lost 3; bases outside the gene matches: 5. CDR1 and CDR2 from the germline V gene are SGHRS and YFSETQ. This chain's CDR3 is CASKASGGEETQYF. CDR3 sequence (DNA): TGCGCCAGCAAGGCTAGCGGGGGAGAAGAGACCCAGTACTTC. The full variable domain, in which reference TRBV5-1 and TRBJ2-5 provide the parts outside the CDR3, is KAGVTQTPRYLIKTRGQQVTLSCSPISGHRSVSWYQQTPGQGLQFLFEYFSETQRNKGNFPGRFSGRQFSNSRSEMNVSTLELGDSALYLCASKASGGEETQYFGPGTRLLVL.

The rearrangement joins TRBV11-2 to TRBJ1-2; D ambiguous. This CDR3 has 14 residues. Germline V gene lookup returns CDR1 SGHAT and CDR2 FQNNGV. With 0 bases removed from V and 3 bases from J, the gap between germline ends came to 8 bases. In DNA, the CDR3 is TGTGCCAGCAGCTTAGAAGTTGGAGACTATGGCTACACCTTC. This sequence encodes CASSLEVGDYGYTF. Combining the CDR3 with reference TRBV11-2 and TRBJ1-2 gives the whole variable domain EAGVAQSPRYKIIEKRQSVAFWCNPISGHATLYWYQQILGQGPKLLIQFQNNGVVDDSQLPKDRFSAERLKGVDSTLKIQPAKLEDSAVYLCASSLEVGDYGYTFGSGTRLTVV.

This chain connects TRBV6-5 to TRBJ1-4, with 8 bases aligning to TRBD1. This CDR3 region has 14 residues. V was clipped by 5 bases and J by 7 bases; unmatched bases: 6. Germline CDR1 reads MNHEY; CDR2 reads SVGAGI. The CDR3 sequence is CASSNGQGSEKLFF. CDR3 nucleotides: TGTGCCAGCAGTAACGGACAGGGCAGTGAAAAACTGTTTTTT.

V and J are TRBV6-1 and TRBJ1-3; D ambiguous. The V end was cut by 0 bases, the J end by 2 bases, with 11 bases between. This CDR3 is 16 amino acids long. Germline V gene data show CDR1 as MNHNS and CDR2 as SASEGT. CDR3 protein: CASSEALGEAGNTIYF. The CDR3 DNA follows: TGTGCCAGCAGTGAAGCGCTGGGTGAGGCTGGAAACACCATATATTTT.

V usage is TRBV4-2 and J usage is TRBJ2-1; 11 bases fit TRBD2. This CDR3 is 17 amino acids long. The germline V gene has CDR1 LGHNA and CDR2 YNFKEQ. Unmatched junction bases numbered 2, after V lost 1 base and J lost 0 bases. CDR3 nucleotide sequence: TGTGCCAGCAGCCAAGGGACTAGCGGGTCCTCCTACAATGAGCAGTTCTTC. Protein: CASSQGTSGSSYNEQFF.

The rearrangement joins TRBV18 to TRBJ2-2; 9 bases are shared with TRBD1. V lost 3 bases, J lost 4 bases, and 6 bases stayed unmatched. The CDR3 extends over 16 amino acids. Germline CDR1 KGHSH, CDR2 LQKENI. The CDR3 DNA follows: TGTGCCAGCTCACCGCAGCGACAGGGGGGCACCGGGGAGCTGTTTTTT. As protein: CASSPQRQGGTGELFF.

The chain recombines TRBV6-5 with TRBJ1-2, with a possible D match to TRBD1 (6 bases). Germline CDR1 MNHEY, CDR2 SVGAGI. V was cut by 5 bases and J by 4 bases, with 14 bases left in between. This CDR3 has 14 amino acids. CDR3 sequence (DNA): TGTGCCAGCAGTCCACGGACAGAAGTCTATGGCTACACCTTC. Translated: CASSPRTEVYGYTF.

J is TRBJ2-3 and V is TRBV23-1; 10 nucleotides line up with TRBD1. TRBV23-1 is assigned to the ORF class and has an uncertain function. V lost 2 bases to trimming and J lost 5 bases; unmatched junction nucleotides: 13. The CDR3 runs to 18 residues. The CDR3 protein is CASSQEAGTGEELDTQYF. CDR3 coding DNA: TGCGCCAGCAGTCAAGAGGCGGGGACAGGGGAAGAATTAGATACGCAGTATTTT.

The chain links TRBV21-1 to TRBJ2-4; TRBD2 was called by the table and not checked on the DNA. TRBV21-1 constitutes a pseudogene. This CDR3 has 15 residues. The CDR3 reads CASSKLSLAKNIQYF. CDR3 coding DNA: TGTGCCAGCAGCAAACTGAGTTTAGCCAAAAACATTCAGTACTTC.

This clone has only a few counts. The chain carries TRBV30 and TRBJ1-6, with unresolved D. Trimming stripped 2 bases from V and 13 bases from J, with 12 bases between. This CDR3 is built from 12 residues. Germline loops: CDR1 GTSNPN, CDR2 SVGIG (reference sequence). CDR3 amino acids: CAWSFDGEPLHF. The CDR3 DNA sequence: TGTGCCTGGAGTTTCGACGGAGAGCCCCTCCACTTT. The complete variable domain, with remaining parts taken from reference TRBV30 and TRBJ1-6, reads SQTIHQWPATLVQPVGSPLSLECTVEGTSNPNLYWYRQAAGRGLQLLFYSVGIGQISSEVPQNLSASRPQDRQFILSSKKLLLSDSGFYLCAWSFDGEPLHFGNGTRLTVT.

The chain links TRBV27 to TRBJ2-7; D perhaps matches TRBD1 (6 bases). The V gene lost 6 bases and the J gene lost 5 bases, with 14 bases spanning the gap. The CDR3 runs to 13 residues. CDR1 is MNHEY and CDR2 is SMNVEV in the germline V gene (reference sequence). For the CDR3, the DNA is TGTGCCAGCAGCTCCTACAGGGAAAACGAGCAGTACTTC. Amino acid sequence: CASSSYRENEQYF.

The chain joins TRBV7-2 to TRBJ1-1; no clear D gene. The CDR3 is 13 residues long. Germline values: CDR1 SGHTA, CDR2 FQGNSA. V was shortened by 1 base and J by 9 bases, with 12 bases between the two germline ends. In nucleotides, the CDR3 is TGTGCCAGCAGCTTAGGTACCGAGAGCCAAGCTTTCTTT. Protein: CASSLGTESQAFF.

J is TRBJ1-2 and V is TRBV6-5, with 9 bases fitting TRBD1. This CDR3 region has 14 residues. The V gene end was trimmed by 2 bases and the J gene end by 7 bases; junction bases not matched to a gene: 5. Per germline, CDR1 MNHEY and CDR2 SVGAGI. The CDR3, as DNA: TGTGCCAGCAGTTACAGGGACAGGGTATTTGGCTACACCTTC. Its translation: CASSYRDRVFGYTF.

The V gene is TRBV19, the J gene TRBJ2-2; 12 nucleotides match TRBD2. Germline trimming cut 5 bases from V and 7 bases from J; bases unmatched to any gene: 8. This CDR3 region has 16 residues. Looked up from germline, CDR1 is LNHDA and CDR2 is SQIVND (reference sequence). Here the CDR3 DNA reads TGTGCCAGTAGTCTTCCTAGCGGGAGGGCCGTCGGGGAGCTGTTTTTT. This sequence encodes CASSLPSGRAVGELFF. Full variable domain (outside the CDR3, taken from reference TRBV19 and TRBJ2-2): DGGITQSPKYLFRKEGQNVTLSCEQNLNHDAMYWYRQDPGQGLRLIYYSQIVNDFQKGDIAEGYSVSREKKESFPLTVTSAQKNPTAFYLCASSLPSGRAVGELFFGEGSRLTVL.

The sample holds a few counts of this clone. This sequence joins TRBV5-4 and TRBJ2-7; TRBD2 is a possible D gene (6 bases). The V gene's germline CDR1 is SGHNT and CDR2 YYREEE (reference sequence). V was clipped by 0 bases and J by 0 bases, with 13 bases between them. CDR3 length: 16 residues. The CDR3 here is CASSLGVGGTSYEQYF. The CDR3 DNA reads as TGTGCCAGCAGCTTGGGCGTGGGAGGCACCTCCTACGAGCAGTACTTC.

This clone was observed a handful of times. The V call is TRBV29-1, the J call TRBJ1-2, with D possibly being TRBD1 (5 bases). Germline V lookup: CDR1 SQVTM, CDR2 ANQGSEA. V gave up 8 bases and J gave up 2 bases, with 15 bases separating them. The CDR3 contains 13 residues. The CDR3 sequence: CSTLSTANYGYTF. The DNA for the CDR3 is TGCAGCACGCTGTCGACAGCAAACTATGGCTACACCTTC. The full variable domain, its missing parts supplied by reference TRBV29-1 and TRBJ1-2, is SAVISQKPSRDICQRGTSLTIQCQVDSQVTMMFWYRQQPGQSLTLIATANQGSEATYESGFVIDKFPISRPNLTFSTLTVSNMSPEDSSIYLCSTLSTANYGYTFGSGTRLTVV.

The chain links TRBV5-4 to TRBJ2-2; 10 positions agree with TRBD2. The CDR3 runs to 15 residues. J lost 4 bases, V lost 5 bases, and 5 bases had no gene match. The germline V gene encodes CDR1 SGHNT and CDR2 YYREEE (reference sequence). DNA for the CDR3: TGTGCCAGCAGACTAGCGGGAATAAGCACCGGGGAGCTGTTTTTT. It translates to CASRLAGISTGELFF.